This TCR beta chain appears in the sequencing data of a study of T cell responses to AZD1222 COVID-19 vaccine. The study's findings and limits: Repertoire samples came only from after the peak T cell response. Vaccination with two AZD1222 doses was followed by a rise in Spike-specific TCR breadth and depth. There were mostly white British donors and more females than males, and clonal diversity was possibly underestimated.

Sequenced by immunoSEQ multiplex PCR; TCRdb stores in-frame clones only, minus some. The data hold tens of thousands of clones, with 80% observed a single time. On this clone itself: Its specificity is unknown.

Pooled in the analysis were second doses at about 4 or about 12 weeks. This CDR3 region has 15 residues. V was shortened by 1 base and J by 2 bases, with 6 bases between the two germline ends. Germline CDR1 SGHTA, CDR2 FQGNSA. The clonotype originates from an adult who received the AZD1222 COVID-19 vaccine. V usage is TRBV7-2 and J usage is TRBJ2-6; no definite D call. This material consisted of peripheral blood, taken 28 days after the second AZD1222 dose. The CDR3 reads CASSLVGPGANVLTF. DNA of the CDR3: TGTGCCAGCAGCTTAGTGGGTCCTGGGGCCAACGTCCTGACTTTC.